This T cell receptor beta chain was captured in a study of T-cell memory formation after mild COVID-19. After 5'RACE with constant-segment primers, TCR alpha and TCR beta cDNA libraries carrying sample barcodes and UMIs were obtained. TCRdb fed the 5' RACE reads into MiXCR, producing one record per CDR3 protein. The repertoire holds some 160,000 distinct CDR3 sequences, with around 30% as singletons. Germline CDR1 SGHVS, CDR2 FQNEAQ. CDR3 size: 15 residues. V lost 2 bases and J 0 bases, leaving 8 bases between the germline ends. This clonotype was counted a few times. This receptor was identified in an adult woman who had mild COVID-19 (a few samples of this study predate the infection). Cell type and time point are not known. The material sequenced was PBMCs or a T cell subset sorted from them (not recorded which). The chain employs TRBV7-8 and TRBJ1-3; D is undetermined. The CDR3 sequence is CASSLPRVSGNTIYF. The CDR3 nucleotides are TGTGCCAGCAGCTTACCGAGGGTCTCTGGAAACACCATATATTTT.